This entry is about one T cell receptor beta chain. Per the original data handling: Amplifying reference gene primers gave estimates of nucleated cell counts. Profiling relied on immunoSEQ multiplex PCR, and the TCRdb table lists in-frame clones only, not all of them. Clone size and the V and J calls come from that table; the DNA yielded D and trimming. The top ten hold more than 0.9% of the sample, which has more than 95,000 clones, nearly 90% seen once. This specimen belongs to a study of blood T cell repertoires in COVID-19. Study at large: Acute and convalescent COVID-19 specimens originated in the United States, Italy and Spain. T cells, B-cell-depleted T cells, or PBMCs provided the cDNA or gDNA that served as material.

Per germline, CDR1 LGHDT and CDR2 YNNKEL (reference sequence). V dropped 1 base and J dropped 10; count of bases not matched to a gene: 4. This CDR3 has 13 residues. The chain joins TRBV3-1 (or the pseudogene TRBV3-2) to TRBJ2-3; 8 bases line up with TRBD1. The specimen was peripheral blood. The TCR was taken from a woman aged 80 or over with acute or convalescent COVID-19. CDR3 region: CASSQAGQASQYF. Here the CDR3 DNA reads TGTGCCAGCAGCCAAGCGGGACAGGCTTCGCAGTATTTT.